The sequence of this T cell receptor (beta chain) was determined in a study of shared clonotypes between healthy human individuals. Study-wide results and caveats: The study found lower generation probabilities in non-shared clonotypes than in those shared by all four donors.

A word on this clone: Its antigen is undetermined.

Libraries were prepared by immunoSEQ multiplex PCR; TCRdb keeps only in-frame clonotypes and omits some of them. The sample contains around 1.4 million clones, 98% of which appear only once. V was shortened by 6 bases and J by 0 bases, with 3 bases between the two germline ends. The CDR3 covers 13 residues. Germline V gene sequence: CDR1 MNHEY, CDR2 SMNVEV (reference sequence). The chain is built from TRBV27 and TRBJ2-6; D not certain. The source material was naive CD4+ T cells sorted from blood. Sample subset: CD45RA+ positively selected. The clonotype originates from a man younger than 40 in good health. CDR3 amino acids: CASSNSGANVLTF. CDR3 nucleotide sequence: TGTGCCAGCAGCAACTCTGGGGCCAACGTCCTGACTTTC.